The sequence of this TCR beta chain was determined in a study of glioma-infiltrating T cells after dendritic cell vaccination. Study overall: Dendritic cell vaccination trial patients had either newly diagnosed or recurrent glioblastoma.

This CDR3 is built from 13 residues. The V gene's germline CDR1 is MNHNS and CDR2 SASEGT. The V and J ends lost 8 bases and 0 bases respectively, with 8 bases between them. Time point in this sample: after dendritic cell vaccination, including at tumor progression/relapse. Only in-frame clones appear in the TCRdb table, and some are missing; sequencing was by immunoSEQ multiplex PCR. Here the sample spans roughly 85,000 clones, roughly 85% being singletons. In this sample, this clone turned up a few times. The J gene is TRBJ2-1, the V gene TRBV6-1; D gene uncertain. This TCR came from a human donor with glioblastoma. The sample consisted of blood, taken after dendritic cell vaccination. This CDR3 reads CASARASYNEQFF. The DNA for the CDR3 is TGTGCCAGCGCCCGCGCCTCCTACAATGAGCAGTTCTTC.